This is a list of T cell receptor beta chains from one sample in a study of T cells expressing NK-cell markers. From the 5' RACE reads, TCRdb lists one entry per CDR3 protein and no DNA. This sample contains 350,000 to 500,000 distinct CDR3 sequences. Sequencing used blood T cells: a sorted CD56 or NKG2C T cell subset, CD4+ or CD8+ T cells, or bulk PBMC T cells (not recorded which). Every receptor here comes from a woman between 18 and 70 years old in good health. Both conserved end residues are part of each CDR3. The order of the fields is V gene, J gene, CDR3 protein.

v_gene: TRBV12-3/TRBV12-4; j_gene: TRBJ1-2; CDR3aa: CASSLLLSRANFYGYTF
v_gene: TRBV5-1; j_gene: TRBJ2-3; CDR3aa: CASSSSGISTSTDTQYF
v_gene: TRBV12-5; j_gene: TRBJ2-3; CDR3aa: CASGFYSGGFTDTQYF
v_gene: TRBV4-3; j_gene: TRBJ2-1; CDR3aa: CASSHPQGTSGRSEQFF
v_gene: TRBV5-4; j_gene: TRBJ2-1; CDR3aa: CASSSQSWREGGHNEQFF
v_gene: TRBV6-1; j_gene: TRBJ1-4; CDR3aa: CASSGIRAGREKLFF
v_gene: TRBV29-1; j_gene: TRBJ2-3; CDR3aa: CSVGAVLTDTQYF
v_gene: TRBV5-6; j_gene: TRBJ2-2; CDR3aa: CASSFGPQGAGELFF
v_gene: TRBV6-1; j_gene: TRBJ1-2; CDR3aa: CASSQGFRGGDYGYTF
v_gene: TRBV29-1; j_gene: TRBJ2-2; CDR3aa: CSVEDRGTRAGELFF
v_gene: TRBV4-3; j_gene: TRBJ2-3; CDR3aa: CASSRTGAADTQYF
v_gene: TRBV20-1; j_gene: TRBJ2-2; CDR3aa: CSALRVDPNTGELFF
v_gene: TRBV10-1; j_gene: TRBJ2-5; CDR3aa: CASSESLGTQYF
v_gene: TRBV7-7; j_gene: TRBJ2-5; CDR3aa: CASSLGLAGGRLRETQYF
v_gene: TRBV20-1; j_gene: TRBJ2-4; CDR3aa: CSTSTGGMGHIQYF
v_gene: TRBV27; j_gene: TRBJ2-7; CDR3aa: CASSSRDGYYEQYF
v_gene: TRBV6-2/TRBV6-3; j_gene: TRBJ1-1; CDR3aa: CASSKQMNTEAFF
v_gene: TRBV20-1; j_gene: TRBJ2-1; CDR3aa: CSARPPSGGVLWNEQFF
v_gene: TRBV18; j_gene: TRBJ2-7; CDR3aa: CASSTTAGSYEQYF
v_gene: TRBV20-1; j_gene: TRBJ2-1; CDR3aa: CSAPTSGRVGEQFF
v_gene: TRBV12-3/TRBV12-4; j_gene: TRBJ2-5; CDR3aa: CASSPDRGAQYF
v_gene: TRBV7-2; j_gene: TRBJ2-7; CDR3aa: CASSLGLRTYEQYF
v_gene: TRBV5-1; j_gene: TRBJ2-3; CDR3aa: CASSLETGAQGDTQYF
v_gene: TRBV18; j_gene: TRBJ2-1; CDR3aa: CASSSQGALNNEQFF
v_gene: TRBV9; j_gene: TRBJ2-1; CDR3aa: CASSVGGRNEQFF
v_gene: TRBV7-2; j_gene: TRBJ2-4; CDR3aa: CASSPTDRSHIQYF
v_gene: TRBV18; j_gene: TRBJ2-3; CDR3aa: CASSRGTSETQYF
v_gene: TRBV12-3/TRBV12-4; j_gene: TRBJ1-1; CDR3aa: CASSPGQGGAFF
v_gene: TRBV4-3; j_gene: TRBJ2-1; CDR3aa: CASSQDQGSIYNEQFF
v_gene: TRBV11-2; j_gene: TRBJ2-3; CDR3aa: CASSPAGQGEYTQYF
v_gene: TRBV29-1; j_gene: TRBJ1-1; CDR3aa: CSVKLNTEAFF
v_gene: TRBV7-8; j_gene: TRBJ1-5; CDR3aa: CASSLRSGPSNQPQHF
v_gene: TRBV11-2; j_gene: TRBJ2-6; CDR3aa: CASSLGRLAGGIPSGANVLTF
v_gene: TRBV6-2/TRBV6-3; j_gene: TRBJ2-7; CDR3aa: CASSPPGPHNSYEQYF
v_gene: TRBV4-2; j_gene: TRBJ2-1; CDR3aa: CASSLREVPNEQFF
v_gene: TRBV12-3/TRBV12-4; j_gene: TRBJ1-1; CDR3aa: CASSLSRADTEAFF
v_gene: TRBV6-2/TRBV6-3; j_gene: TRBJ1-2; CDR3aa: CASSYRDNYGYTF
v_gene: TRBV7-9; j_gene: TRBJ1-4; CDR3aa: CASSLKRAATNEKLFF
v_gene: TRBV28; j_gene: TRBJ2-5; CDR3aa: CASSGVGETQYF
v_gene: TRBV20-1; j_gene: TRBJ1-1; CDR3aa: CSAYRDPYTEAFF
v_gene: TRBV28; j_gene: TRBJ2-1; CDR3aa: CASSFGRDDYNEQFF
v_gene: TRBV7-9; j_gene: TRBJ1-1; CDR3aa: CASSPRLDTEAFF
v_gene: TRBV18; j_gene: TRBJ2-6; CDR3aa: CASSPGTGNSGANVLTF
v_gene: TRBV20-1; j_gene: TRBJ1-4; CDR3aa: CSAREGRSYEKLFF
v_gene: TRBV28; j_gene: TRBJ1-5; CDR3aa: CASSRPRTLDQPQHF
v_gene: TRBV6-1; j_gene: TRBJ2-5; CDR3aa: CASSETGQETQYF
v_gene: TRBV3-1; j_gene: TRBJ1-2; CDR3aa: CASSQAARGVFAYGYTF
v_gene: TRBV27; j_gene: TRBJ2-3; CDR3aa: CASRPRQGWDTQYF
v_gene: TRBV10-1; j_gene: TRBJ2-5; CDR3aa: CASSAATGRSQETQYF
v_gene: TRBV13; j_gene: TRBJ2-5; CDR3aa: CASGQQETQYF
v_gene: TRBV7-2; j_gene: TRBJ2-5; CDR3aa: CASSLLAGAETQYF
v_gene: TRBV5-4; j_gene: TRBJ1-6; CDR3aa: CASSLGRQGDSPLHF
v_gene: TRBV28; j_gene: TRBJ2-2; CDR3aa: CASSLRGLVVTGELFF
v_gene: TRBV7-9; j_gene: TRBJ2-7; CDR3aa: CASSLGTSVPYEQYF